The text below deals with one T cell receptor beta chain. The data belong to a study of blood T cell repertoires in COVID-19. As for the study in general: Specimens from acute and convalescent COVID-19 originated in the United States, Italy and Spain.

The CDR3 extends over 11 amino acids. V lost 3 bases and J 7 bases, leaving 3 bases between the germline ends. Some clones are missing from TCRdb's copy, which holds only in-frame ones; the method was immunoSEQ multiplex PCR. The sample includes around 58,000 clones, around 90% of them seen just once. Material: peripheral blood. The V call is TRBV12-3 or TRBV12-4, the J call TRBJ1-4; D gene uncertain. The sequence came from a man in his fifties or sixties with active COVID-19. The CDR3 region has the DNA TGTGCCAGCAGTTTGGCTGAAAAACTGTTTTTT. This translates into CASSLAEKLFF.